This entry lists 28 T cell receptor beta chains sequenced from one sample in a study of CD8 T cells in Susac syndrome. After extraction with the RNeasy kit, about 0.45 to 1 ug of the RNA was reverse transcribed using random hexamers. Each CDR3 protein gets one entry after TCRdb re-called the immunoSEQ multiplex PCR reads with MiXCR. The profile shows about 150,000 distinct CDR3 sequences, just under 95% of them singletons. Sequencing was performed on CD8+ T cells from PBMCs. All receptors come from a human donor with multiple sclerosis.

The chain combines TRBV28 with TRBJ2-3; no reliable D call. V was trimmed by 8 bases and J by 0 bases, leaving 6 bases between them. CDR3 size: 12 residues. Germline values: CDR1 MDHEN, CDR2 SYDVKM. The CDR3 reads CASGLSTDTQYF. CDR3 sequence (DNA): TGTGCCAGCGGGCTTAGCACAGATACGCAGTATTTT.

The J gene is TRBJ2-2, the V gene TRBV5-6; perhaps TRBD2 as D (5 bases). The germline V and J ends were trimmed by 3 bases and 5 bases, with 14 bases remaining between them. The CDR3 is made up of 15 amino acids. Looked up from germline, CDR1 is SGHDT and CDR2 is YYEEEE. This CDR3 reads CASSYDGEGTGELFF. CDR3 nucleotide sequence: TGTGCCAGCAGCTATGACGGGGAAGGTACCGGGGAGCTGTTTTTT.

CDR3 DNA: TGTGCCAGCAGTTACGGCCAGGAAGCTTTCTTT. Translated: CASSYGQEAFF. The chain links TRBV6-2 or TRBV6-3 to TRBJ1-1, with D unresolved. V was cut by 2 bases and J by 8 bases, with 6 bases left in between. The CDR3 is 11 amino acids. Germline values: CDR1 MNHEY, CDR2 SVGEGT.

This rearrangement joins TRBV2 to TRBJ1-2; 8 positions agree with TRBD1. V gave up 5 bases and J gave up 7 bases; unmatched junction bases: 9. This CDR3 has 14 amino acids. CDR1 is SNHLY and CDR2 is FYNNEI in the germline V gene. The CDR3 DNA follows: TGTGCCAGCAGTCTGACAGGGGCAACTATTGGCTACACCTTC. Translated, it gives CASSLTGATIGYTF.

This chain uses TRBV9 with TRBJ2-6, with TRBD1 as a possible D gene (6 bases). The CDR3 totals 17 residues. Germline-derived CDR1 and CDR2 are SGDLS and YYNGEE. Trimming took 0 bases from V and 4 from J, leaving 14 bases between them. CDR3 residues: CASSVDKTGAGANVLTF. DNA for the CDR3: TGTGCCAGCAGCGTAGATAAGACAGGAGCGGGGGCCAACGTCCTGACTTTC.

The chain uses TRBV4-3 and TRBJ1-1; D ambiguous. This CDR3 is built from 14 residues. The V end was cut by 1 base, the J end by 0 bases, with 6 bases between. Germline V lookup: CDR1 LGHNA, CDR2 YSLEER. DNA of the CDR3: TGCGCCAGCAGCCAAGTATCTGTGAACACTGAAGCTTTCTTT. The encoded protein is CASSQVSVNTEAFF.

The chain has TRBV7-8 and TRBJ2-5, with TRBD2 matching over 12 bases. In germline, CDR1 is SGHVS, CDR2 FQNEAQ. The CDR3 extends over 17 amino acids. J lost 0 bases, V lost 5 bases, and 7 bases had no gene match. CDR3 region: CASSQPSSGGDQETQYF. CDR3 bases: TGTGCCAGCAGCCAACCTTCTAGCGGGGGGGACCAAGAGACCCAGTACTTC.

This rearrangement joins TRBV27 to TRBJ2-7; 8 nucleotides align to TRBD1. The V and J ends lost 3 bases and 1 base, in that order; junction bases with no gene match: 8. The CDR3 runs to 16 residues. CDR1 is MNHEY and CDR2 is SMNVEV in the germline V gene (reference sequence). The CDR3 nucleotides are TGTGCCAGCAGTTTTTCGACAGGGGCCGTTTCCTACGAGCAGTACTTC. Its protein is CASSFSTGAVSYEQYF.

The chain joins TRBV6-1 to TRBJ2-1; 11 bases fit TRBD2. V dropped 5 bases and J dropped 0; count of bases not matched to a gene: 3. Germline V gene lookup returns CDR1 MNHNS and CDR2 SASEGT. The CDR3 sequence is 16 residues long. The CDR3 here is CASSPTSGGSYNEQFF. For the CDR3, the DNA is TGTGCCAGCAGTCCCACTAGCGGGGGCTCCTACAATGAGCAGTTCTTC.

This clonotype was seen just once. The rearrangement links TRBV5-1 to TRBJ2-1, with TRBD2 matching 13 bases. CDR1 and CDR2 from the germline V gene are SGHRS and YFSETQ. After removal of 3 bases from V and 8 bases from J, the junction contained 8 bases not matched to a gene. The CDR3 is made up of 16 amino acids. The CDR3 sequence: CASSSGLAGPRDEQFF. The CDR3 DNA follows: TGCGCCAGCAGCTCGGGACTAGCGGGGCCCCGGGATGAGCAGTTCTTC.

The V gene is TRBV3-1, the J gene TRBJ1-1, with 9 bases identical to TRBD1. The germline V gene encodes CDR1 LGHDT and CDR2 YNNKEL (reference sequence). V lost 2 bases and J lost 4; bases outside the gene matches: 8. The CDR3 sequence is 16 residues long. Here the CDR3 reads CASSQPGQGSGTEAFF. CDR3 bases: TGTGCCAGCAGCCAACCCGGACAGGGGAGCGGCACTGAAGCTTTCTTT. Looking up the rest from reference TRBV3-1 and TRBJ1-1 gives the full variable domain: DTAVSQTPKYLVTQMGNDKSIKCEQNLGHDTMYWYKQDSKKFLKIMFSYNNKELIINETVPNRFSPKSPDKAHLNLHINSLELGDSAVYFCASSQPGQGSGTEAFFGQGTRLTVV.

This clonotype was detected once. The chain uses TRBV9 and TRBJ2-5; 7 positions match TRBD1. The germline V gene has CDR1 SGDLS and CDR2 YYNGEE. The CDR3 has 16 amino acids. The J segment lost 5 bases and the V segment lost 0 bases, leaving 10 bases of the junction unmatched. The CDR3 DNA sequence: TGTGCCAGCAGCGTAGACAGGGACAGTCTTGGGGAGACCCAGTACTTC. This sequence encodes CASSVDRDSLGETQYF.

The chain has TRBV27 and TRBJ1-2; tentatively, D is TRBD1 (6 bases). V was shortened by 4 bases and J by 6 bases, with 18 bases between the two germline ends. The germline V gene has CDR1 MNHEY and CDR2 SMNVEV (reference sequence). The CDR3 is 15 residues long. CDR3 amino acids: CASSSTTGIVDGYTF. Written as DNA, the CDR3 is TGTGCCAGCAGTTCAACTACAGGGATTGTGGATGGCTACACCTTC.

The chain couples TRBV9 to TRBJ2-6; 7 bases are a match to TRBD2. CDR3 length equals 18 residues. Germline V gives CDR1 SGDLS, CDR2 YYNGEE. The trim removed 0 bases at V and 1 base at J, leaving 7 bases unmatched. The CDR3 DNA reads as TGTGCCAGCAGCGTAGTCCGAGGGAGGGGATCTGGGGCCAACGTCCTGACTTTC. Its protein is CASSVVRGRGSGANVLTF.

In DNA form, the CDR3 reads TGTGCCAGCAGCCAAGATCGGGACGCCTACGAGCAGTACTTC. It specifies CASSQDRDAYEQYF. The rearrangement links TRBV3-1 to TRBJ2-7, with D possibly being TRBD1 or TRBD2 (5 bases each). There are 14 residues in the CDR3. V lost 0 bases and J lost 2, with 8 bases in between. Germline V CDR1 and CDR2: LGHDT, YNNKEL (reference sequence).

The J gene is TRBJ2-5, the V gene TRBV7-9; the D gene is possibly TRBD1 (6 bases). The V gene's germline CDR1 is SEHNR and CDR2 FQNEAQ (reference sequence). Trimming removed 5 bases from V and 5 bases from J, with 21 bases in between. This CDR3 has 16 amino acids. CDR3 bases: TGTGCCAGCAGCCCAAGTGGTGGGGCTGACAGGGAGACCCAGTACTTC. It translates to CASSPSGGADRETQYF.

The V call is TRBV27, the J call TRBJ2-7; no reliable D call. CDR3 length: 16 amino acids. The V end was cut by 3 bases, the J end by 0 bases, with 15 bases between. Germline V gives CDR1 MNHEY, CDR2 SMNVEV (reference sequence). CDR3 protein: CASSFASRSSSYEQYF. CDR3 nucleotides: TGTGCCAGCAGTTTTGCCTCGCGAAGTAGCTCCTACGAGCAGTACTTC.

The rearrangement links TRBV9 to TRBJ2-7; TRBD2 matches at 8 bases. The germline V gene has CDR1 SGDLS and CDR2 YYNGEE. This CDR3 spans 14 amino acids. The J segment lost 0 bases and the V segment lost 4 bases, leaving 3 bases of the junction unmatched. In DNA form, the CDR3 reads TGTGCCAGCAGCCCCGGGGGGGCCTCCTACGAGCAGTACTTC. Amino acid sequence: CASSPGGASYEQYF. Drawing the rest from reference TRBV9 and TRBJ2-7, the complete variable domain is DSGVTQTPKHLITATGQRVTLRCSPRSGDLSVYWYQQSLDQGLQFLIQYYNGEERAKGNILERFSAQQFPDLHSELNLSSLELGDSALYFCASSPGGASYEQYFGPGTRLTVT.

The chain couples TRBV7-9 to TRBJ2-1; 7 nucleotides agree with TRBD2. CDR3 size: 18 residues. CDR1 and CDR2 from the germline V gene are SEHNR and FQNEAQ (reference sequence). Germline trimming cut 4 bases from V and 6 bases from J; bases unmatched to any gene: 18. The CDR3 DNA reads TGTGCCAGCAGCTCACCCGCAAGGACTAGTTCGTCGTTCAATGAGCAGTTCTTC. Encoded protein: CASSSPARTSSSFNEQFF.

This clonotype was detected only once. V is TRBV13 and J is TRBJ1-4; a weak D match, TRBD1 (5 bases). The CDR3 consists of 13 residues. Between the trimmed V and J ends, which lost 7 bases and 10 bases, there was a span of 16 bases. The germline V gene has CDR1 PRHDT and CDR2 FYEKMQ (reference sequence). CDR3 sequence reads: CASTLRGFGKLFF. DNA of the CDR3: TGTGCCAGCACCCTTAGGGGTTTCGGAAAACTGTTTTTT. Combining the CDR3 with reference TRBV13 and TRBJ1-4 gives the whole variable domain AAGVIQSPRHLIKEKRETATLKCYPIPRHDTVYWYQQGPGQDPQFLISFYEKMQSDKGSIPDRFSAQQFSDYHSELNMSSLELGDSALYFCASTLRGFGKLFFGSGTQLSVL.

This clonotype was observed once. V and J are TRBV2 and TRBJ1-4, with D possibly matching TRBD1 (6 bases). The V end was cut by 5 bases, the J end by 8 bases, with 24 bases between. Germline CDR1 SNHLY, CDR2 FYNNEI. This CDR3 is built from 17 residues. Here the CDR3 DNA reads TGTGCCAGCAGTCCGCGCCAGGCAGGGGCGTTAGAAGAAAAACTGTTTTTT. It translates to CASSPRQAGALEEKLFF.

The rearrangement uses TRBV21-1 and TRBJ2-1; the DNA was not compared with TRBD2, the D call given in the table. TRBV21-1 corresponds to a pseudogene. This CDR3 is 17 amino acids long. The CDR3 DNA reads TGTGCCAGCAGCCCCGATCTTCAGGGTCGGGCCCGCAATGAGCAGTTCTTC. It codes for CASSPDLQGRARNEQFF.

The CDR3 loop reads CASSTGGSYEQYF. The DNA for the CDR3 is TGTGCCAGCAGCACGGGGGGGTCCTACGAGCAGTACTTC. The chain combines TRBV11-2 with TRBJ2-7, with 8 nucleotides matching TRBD2. Germline V gives CDR1 SGHAT, CDR2 FQNNGV. The CDR3 length is 13 residues. V shed 5 bases and J 1 base; nucleotides not matched to a gene: 1.

The chain is built from TRBV20-1 and TRBJ1-2, with D possibly TRBD1 on 5 matching bases. The V end was cut by 2 bases, the J end by 8 bases, with 9 bases between. Germline loops: CDR1 DFQATT, CDR2 SNEGSKA (reference sequence). There are 11 residues in the CDR3. The CDR3 nucleotides read TGCAGTGCTAGACCCCAGGGAGGCTACACCTTC. Translated: CSARPQGGYTF.

J is TRBJ2-1 and V is TRBV7-6; D may be TRBD1 or TRBD2 (7 bases each). CDR3 size: 14 residues. Trimming took off 6 bases at V and 7 bases at J, with 16 bases between the two ends. Germline V gene data show CDR1 as SGHVS and CDR2 as FNYEAQ. CDR3 residues: CASSPRGGPNEQFF. The CDR3 DNA reads as TGTGCCAGCAGTCCCAGGGGGGGGCCAAATGAGCAGTTCTTC.

The chain combines TRBV7-6 with TRBJ2-5, with D hard to call. Trimming pared 4 bases from V and 5 bases from J, leaving 14 bases between. This CDR3 region has 14 residues. CDR1 and CDR2 from the germline V gene are SGHVS and FNYEAQ. The CDR3 region has the DNA TGTGCCAGCAGCTCGAACCGGGTGGGGGAGACCCAGTACTTC. This sequence encodes CASSSNRVGETQYF.

The genes are TRBV30 and TRBJ1-1, with D hard to call. Trimming stripped 2 bases from V and 1 base from J, with 5 bases between. The germline CDR1 and CDR2 sequences are GTSNPN and SVGIG (reference sequence). The CDR3 is made up of 12 amino acids. This CDR3 is CAWSIGNTEAFF. CDR3 nucleotide sequence: TGTGCCTGGAGTATAGGGAACACTGAAGCTTTCTTT.

This chain connects TRBV11-2 to TRBJ2-7, with D hard to call. Trimming removed 5 bases at V and 5 bases at J, with 7 bases between. The germline V gene encodes CDR1 SGHAT and CDR2 FQNNGV. The CDR3 totals 11 residues. CDR3 DNA: TGTGCCAGCAGCCCAGGTGACGAGCAGTACTTC. Amino acid sequence: CASSPGDEQYF.